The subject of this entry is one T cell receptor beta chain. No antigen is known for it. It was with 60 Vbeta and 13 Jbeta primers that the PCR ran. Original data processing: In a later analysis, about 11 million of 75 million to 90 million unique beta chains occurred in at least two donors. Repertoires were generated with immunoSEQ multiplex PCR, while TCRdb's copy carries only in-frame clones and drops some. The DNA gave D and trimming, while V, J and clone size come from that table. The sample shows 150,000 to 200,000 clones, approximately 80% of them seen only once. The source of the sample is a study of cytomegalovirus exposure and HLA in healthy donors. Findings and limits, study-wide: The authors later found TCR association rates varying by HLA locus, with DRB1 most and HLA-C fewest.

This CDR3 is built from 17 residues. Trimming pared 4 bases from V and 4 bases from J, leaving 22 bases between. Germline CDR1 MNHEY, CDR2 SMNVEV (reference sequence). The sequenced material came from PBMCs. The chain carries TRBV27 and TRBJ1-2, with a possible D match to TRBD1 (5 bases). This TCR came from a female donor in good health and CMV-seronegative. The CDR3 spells CASSSFRQTPTFYGYTF. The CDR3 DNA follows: TGTGCCAGCAGTTCCTTCCGACAGACACCAACCTTCTATGGCTACACCTTC.